The 20 T cell receptor beta chains below come from one sample, sequenced in a study of OX40 agonist ivuxolimab in advanced cancers. Libraries were prepared by immunoSEQ multiplex PCR; TCRdb keeps only in-frame clonotypes and omits some of them. Of around 40,000 clones listed, 85% to 90% were seen once; the top ten hold approximately 12%. Sequenced here: CD4+ or CD8+ T cells sorted from blood, sampled in a trial of the OX40 agonist ivuxolimab. These receptors all stem from an adult with an advanced solid tumor such as melanoma, head and neck, liver or kidney cancer.

This clone was detected only once. CDR3 nucleotide sequence: TGTGCCAGCAGTTTTGGCTCAGATACGCAGTATTTT. Translated, it gives CASSFGSDTQYF. The chain couples TRBV27 to TRBJ2-3; D ambiguous. The germline CDR1 and CDR2 sequences are MNHEY and SMNVEV (reference sequence). CDR3 length: 12 amino acids. V was trimmed by 3 bases and J by 4 bases, leaving 5 bases between them.

This chain uses TRBV4-1 with TRBJ1-2; TRBD1 matches 8 bases. Trimming cost V 4 bases and J 4 bases; bases outside gene matches: 8. Germline V lookup: CDR1 MGHRA, CDR2 YSYEKL. The CDR3 runs 15 residues. As DNA, the CDR3 is TGCGCCAGCAGCCTCCAGACAGGGGAGGGCTATGGCTACACCTTC. This codes for CASSLQTGEGYGYTF.

This clone was observed a few times. The chain carries TRBV6-5 and TRBJ1-6; D uncertain. There are 11 residues in the CDR3. Germline V gives CDR1 MNHEY, CDR2 SVGAGI. Deletions cut 2 bases from V and 14 bases from J, with 7 bases between. Written as DNA, the CDR3 is TGTGCCAGCAGTTACGGCCAGGCCCTCCACTTT. It yields the protein CASSYGQALHF.

This sequence joins TRBV5-1 and TRBJ1-6, with D hard to call. Trimming took off 4 bases at V and 12 bases at J, with 11 bases between the two ends. Germline V gene lookup returns CDR1 SGHRS and CDR2 YFSETQ. The CDR3 has 12 residues. The CDR3 loop reads CASSPDALPLHF. CDR3 in DNA: TGCGCCAGCAGCCCGGACGCTTTACCCCTCCACTTT.

This clone was recorded only once. The V and J genes are TRBV10-1 and TRBJ2-7; 10 nucleotides agree with TRBD1. Per germline, CDR1 WNHNN and CDR2 SYGVQD (reference sequence). With V trimmed by 3 bases and J by 5 bases, 25 bases remained unmatched. The CDR3 length is 21 residues. The chain's CDR3 is CASSDPTGQGPRGTSKDEQYF. In DNA, the CDR3 is TGCGCCAGCAGTGACCCGACGGGACAGGGGCCTAGAGGGACATCGAAGGACGAGCAGTACTTC.

CDR3 protein: CASSSLGVDYGYTF. The CDR3 bases are TGTGCCAGCAGTTCGTTGGGGGTGGACTATGGCTACACCTTC. The chain is built from TRBV27 and TRBJ1-2, with a weak D call TRBD1 (5 bases). CDR3 size: 14 residues. Per the germline V gene, CDR1 is MNHEY and CDR2 is SMNVEV (reference sequence). V was cut by 4 bases and J by 3 bases, with 12 bases left in between.

This clone was seen more than once but under ten times. The J gene is TRBJ1-1, the V gene TRBV4-1; D is possibly TRBD1 (5 bases). CDR3 length: 14 amino acids. V was clipped by 1 base and J by 3 bases, with 9 bases between them. CDR1 is MGHRA and CDR2 is YSYEKL in the germline V gene. The CDR3 nucleotides read TGCGCCAGCAGCCAAGGGGGGATCGACACTGAAGCTTTCTTT. Protein sequence: CASSQGGIDTEAFF.

This chain joins TRBV11-3 and TRBJ2-1; D assignment may be TRBD1 or TRBD2 (6 bases each). Germline assignment: CDR1 SGHNT and CDR2 YENEEA. With 6 bases removed from V and 4 bases from J, the gap between germline ends came to 13 bases. The CDR3 runs 14 residues. This CDR3 reads CASSDRGTYNEQFF. In DNA, the CDR3 is TGTGCCAGCAGTGACCGGGGGACATACAATGAGCAGTTCTTC.

The DNA for the CDR3 is TGTGCCAGCAGCCCGAGGGGGCGGGATCGCTCTGAAGCTTTCTTT. Its translation: CASSPRGRDRSEAFF. The chain combines TRBV7-9 with TRBJ1-1, with 7 nucleotides matching TRBD1. This CDR3 is 15 amino acids long. Germline trimming cut 5 bases from V and 6 bases from J; bases unmatched to any gene: 12. Germline lookup yields CDR1 SEHNR and CDR2 FQNEAQ (reference sequence).

J is TRBJ2-1 and V is TRBV14; the D gene could be TRBD1 or TRBD2 (5 bases each). The CDR3 spans 16 residues. CDR1 and CDR2 (germline): SGHDN, FVKESK. The V end lost 4 bases, the J end lost 4 bases, and 17 bases lay between the germline ends. This CDR3 reads CASSPNPSWGYNEQFF. CDR3 DNA sequence: TGTGCCAGCAGCCCGAACCCTAGCTGGGGGTACAATGAGCAGTTCTTC. The full variable domain, rest sourced from reference TRBV14 and TRBJ2-1, is EAGVTQFPSHSVIEKGQTVTLRCDPISGHDNLYWYRRVMGKEIKFLLHFVKESKQDESGMPNNRFLAERTGGTYSTLKVQPAELEDSGVYFCASSPNPSWGYNEQFFGPGTRLTVL.

V gene TRBV28 combines with J gene TRBJ2-1; 8 bases match TRBD2. V was clipped by 3 bases and J by 7 bases; unmatched bases: 5. The CDR3 length is 14 residues. CDR1 is MDHEN and CDR2 is SYDVKM in the germline V gene. CDR3 coding DNA: TGTGCCAGCAGTTTCTTATCGGGGGGGAATGAGCAGTTCTTC. Amino acid sequence: CASSFLSGGNEQFF.

This chain uses TRBV9 with TRBJ1-4, with D perhaps TRBD1 (6 bases). Germline CDR1 and CDR2: SGDLS and YYNGEE. The CDR3 is made up of 17 amino acids. Trimming pared 3 bases from V and 8 bases from J, leaving 23 bases between. CDR3: CASSARERVGGAEKLFF. In nucleotides, the CDR3 is TGTGCCAGCAGCGCCAGGGAAAGGGTCGGGGGCGCGGAAAAACTGTTTTTT.

This chain connects TRBV5-6 to TRBJ2-7; TRBD2 is a possible D gene (6 bases). Trimming shortened V by 3 bases and J by 4 bases, and 8 bases separated the two germline ends. Germline CDR1 reads SGHDT; CDR2 reads YYEEEE. The CDR3 totals 12 residues. This CDR3 is CASSSGTYEQYF. In DNA form, the CDR3 reads TGTGCCAGCAGCTCCGGGACTTACGAGCAGTACTTC.

The V gene is TRBV11-2, the J gene TRBJ2-7; 9 nucleotides align to TRBD1. Germline V lookup: CDR1 SGHAT, CDR2 FQNNGV. V was clipped by 10 bases and J by 6 bases; unmatched bases: 16. The CDR3 loop spans 15 amino acids. CDR3 region: CATQEIPGQGSEQYF. The CDR3 DNA is TGTGCCACCCAAGAAATCCCGGGACAGGGATCCGAGCAGTACTTC.

The J gene is TRBJ2-7, the V gene TRBV30, with 10 nucleotides matching TRBD1. CDR1 is GTSNPN and CDR2 is SVGIG in the germline V gene (reference sequence). The CDR3 is 18 residues long. The V gene end was trimmed by 0 bases and the J gene end by 0 bases; junction bases not matched to a gene: 11. CDR3 nucleotides: TGTGCCTGGAGTGTCCTGGGACAGGGGATCTTGAGCTCCTACGAGCAGTACTTC. Protein: CAWSVLGQGILSSYEQYF.

V and J are TRBV6-6 and TRBJ1-2, with 7 bases identical to TRBD1. The CDR3 consists of 13 residues. Germline CDR1 reads MNHNY; CDR2 reads SVGAGI (reference sequence). J gave up 4 bases and V 6 bases, and 5 bases lay outside the gene matches. In DNA form, the CDR3 reads TGTGCCAGCAGGATTGGGACAGTCTATGGCTACACCTTC. Its translation is CASRIGTVYGYTF.

The chain combines TRBV18 with TRBJ2-7; TRBD1 matches at 8 bases. The CDR3 is 16 residues long. J was trimmed by 1 base and V by 5 bases; bases with no gene match: 10. Germline V gene data show CDR1 as KGHSH and CDR2 as LQKENI. As DNA, the CDR3 is TGTGCCAGCTCAGGAAATACCGGACAGGGATCCTACGAGCAGTACTTC. It codes for CASSGNTGQGSYEQYF. Full variable domain (missing parts from reference TRBV18 and TRBJ2-7): NAGVMQNPRHLVRRRGQEARLRCSPMKGHSHVYWYRQLPEEGLKFMVYLQKENIIDESGMPKERFSAEFPKEGPSILRIQQVVRGDSAAYFCASSGNTGQGSYEQYFGPGTRLTVT.

The table lists this clone with a few counts. The V gene is TRBV6-1, the J gene TRBJ1-3, with D unresolved. Trimming removed 3 bases at V and 0 bases at J, with 12 bases between. The V gene's germline CDR1 is MNHNS and CDR2 SASEGT. The CDR3 sequence is 16 residues long. The CDR3 reads CASSEVQAFSGNTIYF. DNA of the CDR3: TGTGCCAGCAGTGAGGTGCAGGCGTTCTCTGGAAACACCATATATTTT.

This clone was observed a few times. CDR3 sequence: CASSEGRSGNTIYF. CDR3 nucleotides: TGCGCCAGCAGTGAGGGTCGCTCTGGAAACACCATATATTTT. V usage is TRBV10-1 and J usage is TRBJ1-3, with D unclear. The V gene lost 2 bases and the J gene lost 0 bases, with 5 bases spanning the gap. The CDR3 runs to 14 residues. CDR1 is WNHNN, CDR2 SYGVQD, per germline (reference sequence).

The chain recombines TRBV13 with TRBJ2-1, with 8 bases identical to TRBD1. V dropped 5 bases and J dropped 7; count of bases not matched to a gene: 4. There are 13 residues in the CDR3. Germline V CDR1 and CDR2: PRHDT, FYEKMQ (reference sequence). CDR3 amino acids: CASSPQGANEQFF. CDR3 coding DNA: TGTGCCAGCAGCCCCCAGGGGGCTAATGAGCAGTTCTTC.